A single sample is the source of the 7 T cell receptor beta chains below, sequenced in a study of cytomegalovirus exposure and HLA in healthy donors. PCR used 60 Vbeta primers and 13 Jbeta primers. Sequencing was performed with immunoSEQ multiplex PCR; in TCRdb, only in-frame clones are kept and a portion is missing. The table shows 120,000 to 150,000 clones, with over 60% occurring only once. Sample: PBMCs. The receptors here all came from a male donor in good health and CMV-seropositive.

This clone appeared once. The CDR3 DNA follows: TGTGCCAGCAGCCCAGGGGGGACTAGCCCCTACGAGCAGTACTTC. Protein sequence: CASSPGGTSPYEQYF. The V and J genes are TRBV5-4 and TRBJ2-7, with 9 bases that match TRBD2. V lost 4 bases to trimming and J lost 2 bases; unmatched junction nucleotides: 7. Germline V gene sequence: CDR1 SGHNT, CDR2 YYREEE (reference sequence). The CDR3 sequence is 15 residues long.

The chain uses TRBV7-8 and TRBJ2-1, with TRBD1 identical over 7 bases. From germline, CDR1 is SGHVS and CDR2 FQNEAQ. The ends lost 2 bases at V and 4 bases at J; junction bases unmatched: 5. This CDR3 region has 15 residues. CDR3 sequence: CASSLPPGQYNEQFF. The CDR3 DNA follows: TGTGCCAGCAGCTTACCGCCGGGACAGTACAATGAGCAGTTCTTC.

The chain joins TRBV28 to TRBJ1-1, with 8 bases fitting TRBD1. V trimming: 1 base; J trimming: 5 bases; junction bases outside the gene matches: 3. The CDR3 runs 14 residues. The germline V gene has CDR1 MDHEN and CDR2 SYDVKM. CDR3 loop: CASSLSGGSTEAFF. CDR3 nucleotide sequence: TGTGCCAGCAGTTTATCAGGGGGCTCTACTGAAGCTTTCTTT.

The rearrangement joins TRBV29-1 to TRBJ2-7, with 11 nucleotides matching TRBD1. J lost 5 bases, V lost 4 bases, and 1 base had no gene match. The CDR3 covers 12 residues. CDR1 and CDR2 (germline): SQVTM, ANQGSEA. The CDR3 bases are TGCAGCGTTGGGACAGGGGGCCACGAGCAGTACTTC. This codes for CSVGTGGHEQYF.

This sequence joins TRBV28 and TRBJ1-1; no clear D gene. The length of the CDR3 is 12 residues. CDR1 and CDR2 from the germline V gene are MDHEN and SYDVKM. V lost 7 bases and J 6 bases, leaving 12 bases between the germline ends. CDR3 coding DNA: TGTGCCAGCACCGAGATGGGCTCTGAAGCTTTCTTT. Translated: CASTEMGSEAFF.

This clone has only a few counts. The V and J genes are TRBV6-5 and TRBJ2-3, with 7 nucleotides matching TRBD2. V shed 2 bases, J shed 1 base, and the junction held 3 bases outside the gene matches. The CDR3 consists of 15 residues. CDR1 and CDR2 (germline): MNHEY, SVGAGI. CDR3 DNA sequence: TGTGCCAGCAGTTACGGCGGGGGTCGCACAGATACGCAGTATTTT. As protein: CASSYGGGRTDTQYF.

The chain links TRBV5-1 to TRBJ2-7; TRBD1 matches at 10 bases. Trimming took 1 base from V and 5 from J; bases not matched to a gene: 6. Germline lookup yields CDR1 SGHRS and CDR2 YFSETQ. This CDR3 is 15 amino acids long. Written as DNA, the CDR3 is TGCGCCAGCAGCTTGACCGGGACAGGGGCCGACGAGCAGTACTTC. Protein sequence: CASSLTGTGADEQYF.